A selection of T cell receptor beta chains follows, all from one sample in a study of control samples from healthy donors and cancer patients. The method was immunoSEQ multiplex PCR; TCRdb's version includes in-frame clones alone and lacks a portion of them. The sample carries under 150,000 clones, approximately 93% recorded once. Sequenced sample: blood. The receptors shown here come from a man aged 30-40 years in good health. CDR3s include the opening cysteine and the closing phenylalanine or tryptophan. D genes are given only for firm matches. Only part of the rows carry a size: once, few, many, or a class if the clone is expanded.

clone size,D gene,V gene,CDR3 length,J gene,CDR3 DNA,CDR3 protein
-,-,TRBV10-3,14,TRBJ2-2,TGTGCCACGAGGGCAGGGGAGAACACCGGGGAGCTGTTTTTT,CATRAGENTGELFF
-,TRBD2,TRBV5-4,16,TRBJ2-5,TGTGCCAGCAGCTTGGAAGGGGCGGGGGAAGGGGAGACCCAGTACTTC,CASSLEGAGEGETQYF
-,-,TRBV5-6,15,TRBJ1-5,TGTGCCAGCAGCTTGGCGGGGGGAGGCAATCAGCCCCAGCATTTT,CASSLAGGGNQPQHF
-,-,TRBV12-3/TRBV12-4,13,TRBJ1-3,TGTGCCAGCAGTTTATACGAAGGAAACACCATATATTTT,CASSLYEGNTIYF
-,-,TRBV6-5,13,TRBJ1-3,TGTGCCAGCACCGCTATCTATGGAAACACCATATATTTT,CASTAIYGNTIYF
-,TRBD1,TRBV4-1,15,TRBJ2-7,TGCGCCAGCAGCCAAGGGCGACAGGGTTACTACGAGCAGTACTTC,CASSQGRQGYYEQYF
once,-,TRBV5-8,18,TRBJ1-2,TGTGCCAGCAGCTTGTATATCATCTGGCAGGAGGGCTTCTATGGCTACACCTTC,CASSLYIIWQEGFYGYTF
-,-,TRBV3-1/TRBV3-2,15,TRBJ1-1,TGTGCCAGCAGCCCCTCGGGAGGGGGGACTCTTGAAGCTTTCTTT,CASSPSGGGTLEAFF
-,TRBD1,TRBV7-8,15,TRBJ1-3,TGTGCCAGCAGCATACAGACAGGGGTCGGAAACACCATATATTTT,CASSIQTGVGNTIYF
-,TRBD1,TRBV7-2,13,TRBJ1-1,TGTGCCAGCAGCCGGGACAGAAGCACTGAAGCTTTCTTT,CASSRDRSTEAFF
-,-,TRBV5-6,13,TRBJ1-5,TGTGCCAGCAGCTTCGGAGGGATTCAGCCCCAGCATTTT,CASSFGGIQPQHF
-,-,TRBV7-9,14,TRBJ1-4,TGTGCCAGCAGCTTACATCAGCCTGATGAAAAACTGTTTTTT,CASSLHQPDEKLFF
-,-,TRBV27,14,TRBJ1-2,TGTGCCAGCAGTTTACGCCCGGACAACTATGGCTACACCTTC,CASSLRPDNYGYTF
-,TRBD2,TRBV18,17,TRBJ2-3,TGTGCCAGCTCACCAGCCCCTCGGGGGGGGCGTGCAGATACGCAGTATTTT,CASSPAPRGGRADTQYF
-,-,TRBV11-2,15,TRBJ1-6,TGTGCCAGCAGCTTAGTTCCCTCCGGGGGTTCACCCCTCCACTTT,CASSLVPSGGSPLHF
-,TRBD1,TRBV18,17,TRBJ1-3,TGTGCCAGCTCACCGGCCCCCCTACAGGGGGCTGGAAACACCATATATTTT,CASSPAPLQGAGNTIYF
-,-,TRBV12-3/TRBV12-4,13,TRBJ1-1,TGTGCCAGCAGTCTCAAAGTGAACACTGAAGCTTTCTTT,CASSLKVNTEAFF
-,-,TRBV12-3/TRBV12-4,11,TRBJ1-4,TGTGCCTTACAACGGGGGGAAGAGCTGTTTTTT,CALQRGEELFF
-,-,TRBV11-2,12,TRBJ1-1,TGTGCCAGCAGCTTCGGGTCGGCTGAAGCTTTCTTT,CASSFGSAEAFF
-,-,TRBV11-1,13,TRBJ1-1,TGTGCCAGCAGCCAAAGAAGGGGAACTGAAGCTTTCTTT,CASSQRRGTEAFF
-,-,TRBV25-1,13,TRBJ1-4,TGTGCCAGCAGTTTGTGGGAGAGGGAAAAACTGTTTTTT,CASSLWEREKLFF
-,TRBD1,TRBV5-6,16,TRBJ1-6,TGTGCCAGCAGCCTGGACAGGGAATCCTATAATTCACCCCTCCACTTT,CASSLDRESYNSPLHF
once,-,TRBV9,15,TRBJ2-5,TGTGCCAGCAGCGTAGCTCCGGGCACTCAAGAGACCCAGTACTTC,CASSVAPGTQETQYF
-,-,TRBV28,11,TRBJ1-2,TGTGCCAGTAGGGGCACCTATGGCTACACCTTC,CASRGTYGYTF
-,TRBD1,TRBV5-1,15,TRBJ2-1,TGCGCCAGCAGCTTACAGGGGGCGGGGTACAATGAGCAGTTCTTC,CASSLQGAGYNEQFF
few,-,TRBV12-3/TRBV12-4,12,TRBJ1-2,TGTGCCAGCAGCAACAGGGTCGTTGGCTACACCTTC,CASSNRVVGYTF
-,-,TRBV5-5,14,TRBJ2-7,TGTGCCAGCAGCTTGGGCGGCAGCTCCTACGAGCAGTACTTC,CASSLGGSSYEQYF
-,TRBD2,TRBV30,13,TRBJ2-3,TGTGCTTGGACTAGCGGGACCACAGATACGCAGTATTTT,CAWTSGTTDTQYF
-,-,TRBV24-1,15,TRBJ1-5,TGTGCCACCAGTGGGGCCAGGGGTGGGAATCAGCCCCAGCATTTT,CATSGARGGNQPQHF
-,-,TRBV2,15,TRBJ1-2,TGTGCCAGCGGTCAGGGTCTAGAAACTAACTATGGCTACACCTTC,CASGQGLETNYGYTF